This record looks at one T cell receptor beta chain sequence and its context. This record comes from a study of blood T cell repertoires in COVID-19. Across the study: Samples of COVID-19 (acute and convalescent) were obtained from the United States, Italy and Spain. From T cells, B-cell-depleted T cells, or PBMCs came the material, which was cDNA or gDNA.

This CDR3 is built from 11 residues. Per the germline V gene, CDR1 is DFQATT and CDR2 is SNEGSKA (reference sequence). With V trimmed by 5 bases and J by 8 bases, 5 bases remained unmatched. In the original analysis: Nucleated cell counts were estimated from reference gene primer amplification. Clones were sequenced by immunoSEQ multiplex PCR, and TCRdb holds only the in-frame ones, with some missing. From that table come the V and J calls and clone size; the DNA was used to work out D and trimming. The repertoire holds roughly 180,000 clones, about 76% seen once, with 8.5% to 10% in the top ten. The specimen sequenced was peripheral blood. The V and J genes are TRBV20-1 and TRBJ1-2; 7 nucleotides line up with TRBD1. The receptor comes from a woman in her forties or fifties with active or convalescent COVID-19. DNA for the CDR3: TGCAGTGCTGCAGGGGGTCGGGGCTACACCTTC. Translating gives CSAAGGRGYTF.